This TCR beta chain was captured by sequencing in a study of T cells after yellow fever vaccination. The wider study: In the case of low-cell-number fractions, SMART-Seq v4 Ultra Low Input was used for preparation.

The study's findings and limits: The booster saw the reappearance of most primary-vaccination clones (approximately 97% CD4, 88% CD8).

In TCRdb, the 5' RACE reads were re-called with MiXCR into one record per CDR3 protein. Among hundreds of thousands of distinct CDR3 sequences listed, about 15% were seen once. The germline gives CDR1 SGHVS, CDR2 FQNEAQ. There are 15 residues in the CDR3. V was cut by 6 bases and J by 0 bases, with 12 bases left in between. This clonotype has only a few counts. Antigen unknown. The chain carries TRBV7-8 and TRBJ1-5; D gene unclear. The starting material was PBMCs, obtained 4 to 5 days after the first yellow fever vaccination. The receptor was isolated from a man aged 18 to 30 who received the YFV17D yellow fever vaccine. The CDR3, as DNA: TGTGCCAGCAGGCCTACTCGGTATAGCAATCAGCCCCAGCATTTT. Translated, it gives CASRPTRYSNQPQHF.